This TCR beta chain was identified in a study of blood T cell repertoires in COVID-19. Sequencing used immunoSEQ multiplex PCR; TCRdb keeps in-frame clones, though not all of them. The table shows 120,000 or so clones, with approximately 81% occurring only once. This clone has more than one count but fewer than ten. The germline V gene encodes CDR1 GTSNPN and CDR2 SVGIG (reference sequence). This CDR3 is 13 amino acids long. V shed 7 bases and J 2 bases; nucleotides not matched to a gene: 3. This rearrangement joins TRBV30 to TRBJ2-7; 12 bases line up with TRBD2. The sample taken for sequencing was peripheral blood. This TCR came from a man in his sixties with acute or convalescent COVID-19. The CDR3, as DNA: TGTGCCTCGACTAGCGGGAGTGCCTACGAGCAGTACTTC. It specifies CASTSGSAYEQYF. Looking up the rest from reference TRBV30 and TRBJ2-7 gives the full variable domain: SQTIHQWPATLVQPVGSPLSLECTVEGTSNPNLYWYRQAAGRGLQLLFYSVGIGQISSEVPQNLSASRPQDRQFILSSKKLLLSDSGFYLCASTSGSAYEQYFGPGTRLTVT.